This T cell receptor (beta chain) emerged from a study of identical twins. Trimming stripped 4 bases from V and 4 bases from J, with 18 bases between. The length of the CDR3 is 15 residues. Germline CDR1 and CDR2: SGHRS and YFSETQ. TCRdb passed the 5' RACE reads through MiXCR, listing each CDR3 protein once. The sample lists about 530,000 distinct CDR3 sequences; about 20% were seen once. This same sample was also part of a study on yellow fever vaccine responses in identical twins.

This TCR was sampled from a woman under 30 in good health. The chain uses TRBV5-1 and TRBJ2-7; TRBD1 might be the D (6 bases). Sequenced material: CD4+ T cells sorted from blood. Written as DNA, the CDR3 is TGCGCCAGCAGCCCCGGCCCGGGACACCTATACGAGCAGTACTTC. Translation: CASSPGPGHLYEQYF.